Below are 4 T cell receptor beta chains sequenced from a single sample in a study of T cell repertoires in cytomegalovirus infection. TCRdb recomputed calls from the reads with MiXCR, one row per CDR3 protein. The sample contains roughly 240,000 distinct CDR3 sequences, approximately 7% of which appear only once. The sample comprised PBMCs. These receptor sequences come from a human donor in good health (CMV status not recorded). Some clones in this sample may be carry-over from other donors' samples.

V gene TRBV13 combines with J gene TRBJ1-1; D call uncertain. This CDR3 has 14 residues. The V gene's germline CDR1 is PRHDT and CDR2 FYEKMQ (reference sequence). Trimming took off 5 bases at V and 0 bases at J, with 10 bases between the two ends. CDR3 DNA: TGTGCCAGCAGCGCGCGTCGAGTGAACACTGAAGCTTTCTTT. It translates to CASSARRVNTEAFF.

Remarks on this clonotype: A read error may be the cause here, since a much bigger clone is one base away. The chain couples TRBV6-2 or TRBV6-3 to TRBJ2-7; 8 bases fit TRBD1. This CDR3 contains 15 residues. CDR1 is MNHEY, CDR2 SVGEGT, per germline. V lost 0 bases and J lost 0; bases outside the gene matches: 1. CDR3: CASSYSTGGSYEQYF. The CDR3, as DNA: TGTGCCAGCAGTTACTCAACAGGGGGCTCCTACGAGCAGTACTTC.

In this sample, this clonotype turned up many times. The CDR3 DNA follows: TGTGCCAGCAGTGACCCTCGCTCCTACGAGCAGTACTTC. Its translation is CASSDPRSYEQYF. The rearrangement joins TRBV6-2 or TRBV6-3 to TRBJ2-7; D remains unclear. V lost 5 bases, J lost 0 bases, and 8 bases lay in between. Germline loops: CDR1 MNHEY, CDR2 SVGEGT. There are 13 residues in the CDR3.

This clonotype was seen ten or more times. The rearrangement uses TRBV7-2 and TRBJ1-5; D ambiguous. The germline V and J ends were trimmed by 1 base and 2 bases, with 9 bases remaining between them. This CDR3 spans 15 amino acids. The germline V gene has CDR1 SGHTA and CDR2 FQGNSA. This CDR3 is CASSLVVSGNQPQHF. CDR3 nucleotides: TGTGCCAGCAGCTTAGTAGTGAGTGGCAATCAGCCCCAGCATTTT.